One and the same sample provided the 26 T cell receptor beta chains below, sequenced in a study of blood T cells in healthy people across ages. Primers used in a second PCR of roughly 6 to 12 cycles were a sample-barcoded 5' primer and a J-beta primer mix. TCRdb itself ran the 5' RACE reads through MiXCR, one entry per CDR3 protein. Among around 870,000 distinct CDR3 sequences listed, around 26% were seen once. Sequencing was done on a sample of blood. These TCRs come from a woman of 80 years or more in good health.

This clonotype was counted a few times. CDR3 sequence reads: CSAIALGREKLFF. The DNA for the CDR3 is TGCAGTGCTATTGCGCTAGGTCGCGAAAAACTGTTTTTT. The V gene is TRBV20-1, the J gene TRBJ1-4; unclear D gene. Trimming shortened V by 4 bases and J by 8 bases, and 14 bases separated the two germline ends. The CDR3 sequence is 13 residues long. Germline CDR1 and CDR2: DFQATT and SNEGSKA (reference sequence).

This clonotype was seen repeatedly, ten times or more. The CDR3 region is CASIPTGGGYNEQFF. In DNA form, the CDR3 reads TGTGCCAGCATTCCGACAGGGGGCGGATACAATGAGCAGTTCTTC. The chain carries TRBV6-2 or TRBV6-3 and TRBJ2-1, with 10 bases fitting TRBD1. J gave up 4 bases and V 7 bases, and 7 bases lay outside the gene matches. The CDR3 is 15 residues long. Germline CDR1 and CDR2: MNHEY and SVGEGT.

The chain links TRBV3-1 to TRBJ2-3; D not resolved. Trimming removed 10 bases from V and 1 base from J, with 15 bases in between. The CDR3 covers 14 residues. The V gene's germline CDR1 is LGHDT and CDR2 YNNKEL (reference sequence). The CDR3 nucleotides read TGTGCCAACAGAACAGAAAAAGGCACAGATACGCAGTATTTT. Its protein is CANRTEKGTDTQYF.

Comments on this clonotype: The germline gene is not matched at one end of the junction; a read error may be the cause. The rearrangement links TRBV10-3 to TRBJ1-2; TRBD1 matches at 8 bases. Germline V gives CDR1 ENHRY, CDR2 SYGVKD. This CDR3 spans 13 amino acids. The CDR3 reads CPISQDRGRGYTF. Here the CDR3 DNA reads TGTCCCATCAGCCAAGACAGGGGACGTGGCTACACCTTC.

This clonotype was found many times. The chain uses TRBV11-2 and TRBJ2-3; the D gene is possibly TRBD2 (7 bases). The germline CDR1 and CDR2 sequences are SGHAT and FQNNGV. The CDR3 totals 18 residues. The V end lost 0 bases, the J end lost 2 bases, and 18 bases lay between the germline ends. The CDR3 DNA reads TGTGCCAGCAGCTTAGAATTGGGGCGGGGGCCTATCACAGATACGCAGTATTTT. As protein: CASSLELGRGPITDTQYF.

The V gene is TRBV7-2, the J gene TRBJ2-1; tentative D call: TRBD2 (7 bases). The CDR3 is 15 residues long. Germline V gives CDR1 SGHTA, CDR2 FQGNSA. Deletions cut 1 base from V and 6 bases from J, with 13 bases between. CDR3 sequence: CASSLEGGAANEQFF. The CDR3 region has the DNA TGTGCCAGCAGCTTAGAGGGGGGGGCCGCCAATGAGCAGTTCTTC.

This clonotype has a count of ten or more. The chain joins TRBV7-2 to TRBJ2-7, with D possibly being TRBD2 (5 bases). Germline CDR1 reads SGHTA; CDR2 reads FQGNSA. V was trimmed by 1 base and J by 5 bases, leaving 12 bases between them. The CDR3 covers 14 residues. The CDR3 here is CASSLGAGNHEQYF. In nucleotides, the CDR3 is TGTGCCAGCAGCTTAGGGGCGGGCAATCACGAGCAGTACTTC.

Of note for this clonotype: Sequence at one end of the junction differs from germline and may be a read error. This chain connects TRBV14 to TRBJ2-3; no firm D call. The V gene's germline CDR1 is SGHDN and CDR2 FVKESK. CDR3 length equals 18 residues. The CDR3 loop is CVSSQDYLVGRLTDTQYF. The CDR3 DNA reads TGTGTCAGCAGCCAAGATTACCTGGTAGGGCGCCTCACAGATACGCAGTATTTT.

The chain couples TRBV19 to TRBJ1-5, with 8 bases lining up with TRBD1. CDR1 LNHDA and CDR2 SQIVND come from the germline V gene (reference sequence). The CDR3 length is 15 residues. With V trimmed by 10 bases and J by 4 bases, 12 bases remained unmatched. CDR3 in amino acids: CATVDRGIGNQPQHF. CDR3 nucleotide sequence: TGTGCCACTGTAGACAGGGGCATTGGAAATCAGCCCCAGCATTTT. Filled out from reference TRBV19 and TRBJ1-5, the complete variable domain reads DGGITQSPKYLFRKEGQNVTLSCEQNLNHDAMYWYRQDPGQGLRLIYYSQIVNDFQKGDIAEGYSVSREKKESFPLTVTSAQKNPTAFYLCATVDRGIGNQPQHFGDGTRLSIL.

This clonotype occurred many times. The chain's CDR3 is CASSYSVGLQYEQYF. The CDR3 bases are TGTGCCAGCAGTTACTCTGTGGGTCTTCAGTACGAGCAGTACTTC. The V gene is TRBV6-2 or TRBV6-3, the J gene TRBJ2-7; no reliable D call. V lost 0 bases to trimming and J lost 4 bases, with 13 bases between them. The CDR3 has 15 residues. Germline V gene sequence: CDR1 MNHEY, CDR2 SVGEGT.

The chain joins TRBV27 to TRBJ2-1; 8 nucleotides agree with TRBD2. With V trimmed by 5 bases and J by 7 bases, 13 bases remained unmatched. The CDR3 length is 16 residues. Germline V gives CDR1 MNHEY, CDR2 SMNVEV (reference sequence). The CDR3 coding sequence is TGTGCCAGCAGTCCTTTGACGGGGGGGCTGGGGAATGAGCAGTTCTTC. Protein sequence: CASSPLTGGLGNEQFF.

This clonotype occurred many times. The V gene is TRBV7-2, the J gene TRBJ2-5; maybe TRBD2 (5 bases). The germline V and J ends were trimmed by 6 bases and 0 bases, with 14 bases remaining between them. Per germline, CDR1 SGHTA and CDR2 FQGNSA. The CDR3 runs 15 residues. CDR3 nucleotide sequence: TGTGCCAGCAGACTAGAACCGGGCCACCAAGAGACCCAGTACTTC. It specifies CASRLEPGHQETQYF.

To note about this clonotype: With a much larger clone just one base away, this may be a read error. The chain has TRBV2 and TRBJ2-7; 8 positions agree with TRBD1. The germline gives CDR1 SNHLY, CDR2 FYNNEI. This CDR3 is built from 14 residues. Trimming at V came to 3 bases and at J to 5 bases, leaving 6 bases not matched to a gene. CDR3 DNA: TGTGCCAGCAGTGAGCGGACAGGGAGGCACGAGCAGTACTTC. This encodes CASSERTGRHEQYF. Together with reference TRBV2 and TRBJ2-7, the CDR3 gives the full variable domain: EPEVTQTPSHQVTQMGQEVILRCVPISNHLYFYWYRQILGQKVEFLVSFYNNEISEKSEIFDDQFSVERPDGSNFTLKIRSTKLEDSAMYFCASSERTGRHEQYFGPGTRLTVT.

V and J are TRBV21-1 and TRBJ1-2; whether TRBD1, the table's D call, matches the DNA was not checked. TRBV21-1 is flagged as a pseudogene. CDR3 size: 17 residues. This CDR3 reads CASSRETSGTGVYGYTF. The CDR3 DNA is TGTGCCAGCAGCAGAGAAACTTCCGGGACAGGGGTATATGGCTACACCTTC.

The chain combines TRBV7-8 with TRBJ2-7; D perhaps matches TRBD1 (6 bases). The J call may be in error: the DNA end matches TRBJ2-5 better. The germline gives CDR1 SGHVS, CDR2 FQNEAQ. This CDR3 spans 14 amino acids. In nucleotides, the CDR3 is TGTGCCAGCAGCTCGAGGGGGTTGAAAGAGACCCAGTACTTC. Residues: CASSSRGLKETQYF.

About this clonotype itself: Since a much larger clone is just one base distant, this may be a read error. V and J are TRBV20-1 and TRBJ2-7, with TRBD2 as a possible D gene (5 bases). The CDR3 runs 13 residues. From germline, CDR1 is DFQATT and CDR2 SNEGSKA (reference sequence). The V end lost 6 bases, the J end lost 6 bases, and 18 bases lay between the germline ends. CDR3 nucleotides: TGCAGTGCAGAGCATACAGCAGGAGGCGAGCAGTACTTC. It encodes CSAEHTAGGEQYF.

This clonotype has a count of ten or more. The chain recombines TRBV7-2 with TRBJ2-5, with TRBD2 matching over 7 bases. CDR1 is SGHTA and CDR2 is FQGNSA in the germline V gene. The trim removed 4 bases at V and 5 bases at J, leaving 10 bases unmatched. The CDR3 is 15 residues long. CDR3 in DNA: TGTGCCAGCAGCTCCCTTTTGGCGGGAGCGGAGACCCAGTACTTC. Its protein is CASSSLLAGAETQYF.

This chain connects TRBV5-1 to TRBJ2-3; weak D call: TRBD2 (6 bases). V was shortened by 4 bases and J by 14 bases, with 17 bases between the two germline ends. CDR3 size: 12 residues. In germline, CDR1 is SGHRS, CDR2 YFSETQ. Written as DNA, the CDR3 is TGCGCCAGCAGCCCGAACCGGGACTTTCCGTATTTT. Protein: CASSPNRDFPYF.

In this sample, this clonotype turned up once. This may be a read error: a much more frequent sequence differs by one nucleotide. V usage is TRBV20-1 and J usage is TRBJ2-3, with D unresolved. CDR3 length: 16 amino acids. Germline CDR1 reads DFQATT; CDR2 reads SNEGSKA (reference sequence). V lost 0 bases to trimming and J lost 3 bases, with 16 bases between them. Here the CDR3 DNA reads TGCAGTGCTAGAGATCCCGGGCTAGAGGCAACAGATACGCAGTATTTT. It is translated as CSARDPGLEATDTQYF.

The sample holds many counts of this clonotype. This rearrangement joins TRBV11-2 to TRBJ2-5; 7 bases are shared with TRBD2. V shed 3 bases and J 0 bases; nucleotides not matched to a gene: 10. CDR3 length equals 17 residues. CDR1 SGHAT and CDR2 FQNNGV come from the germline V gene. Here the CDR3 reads CASSFLLGTINQETQYF. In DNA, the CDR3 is TGTGCCAGCAGCTTCTTGTTGGGGACTATTAACCAAGAGACCCAGTACTTC.

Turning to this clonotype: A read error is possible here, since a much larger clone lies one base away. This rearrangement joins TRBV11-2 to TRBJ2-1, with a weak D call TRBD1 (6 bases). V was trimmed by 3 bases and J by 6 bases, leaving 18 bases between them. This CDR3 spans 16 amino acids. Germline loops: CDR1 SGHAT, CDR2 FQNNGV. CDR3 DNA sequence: TGTGCCAGCAGCTTTACCGACTGGGGGCGGTGCAATGAGCAGTTCTTC. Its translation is CASSFTDWGRCNEQFF.

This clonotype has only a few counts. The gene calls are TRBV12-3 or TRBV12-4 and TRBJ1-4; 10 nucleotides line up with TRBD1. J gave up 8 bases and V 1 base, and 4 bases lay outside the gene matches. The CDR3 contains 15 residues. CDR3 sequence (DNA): TGTGCCAGCAGTTTAGGACAGGGGGCTCGGGAAAAACTGTTTTTT. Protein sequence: CASSLGQGAREKLFF.

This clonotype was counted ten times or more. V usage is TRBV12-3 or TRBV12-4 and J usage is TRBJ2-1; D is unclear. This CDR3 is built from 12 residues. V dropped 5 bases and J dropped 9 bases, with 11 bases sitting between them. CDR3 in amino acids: CASSPQAAEQFF. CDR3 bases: TGTGCCAGCAGTCCCCAGGCGGCTGAGCAGTTCTTC.

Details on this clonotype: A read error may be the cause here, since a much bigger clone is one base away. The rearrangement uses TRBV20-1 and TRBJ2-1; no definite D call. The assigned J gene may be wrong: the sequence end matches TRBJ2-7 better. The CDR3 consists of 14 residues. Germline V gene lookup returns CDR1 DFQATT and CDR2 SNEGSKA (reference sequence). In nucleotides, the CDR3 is TGCAGTGCTAGAGATCCGCTAGGGTACAATGAGCAGTACTTC. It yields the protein CSARDPLGYNEQYF.

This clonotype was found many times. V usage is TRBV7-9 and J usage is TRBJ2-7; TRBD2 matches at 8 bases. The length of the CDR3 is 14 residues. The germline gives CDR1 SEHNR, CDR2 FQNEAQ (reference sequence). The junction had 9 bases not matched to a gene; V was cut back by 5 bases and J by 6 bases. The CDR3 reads CASSAGGGHSEQYF. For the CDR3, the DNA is TGTGCCAGCAGCGCCGGGGGGGGTCACAGCGAGCAGTACTTC. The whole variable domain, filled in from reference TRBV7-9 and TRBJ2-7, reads DTGVSQNPRHKITKRGQNVTFRCDPISEHNRLYWYRQTLGQGPEFLTYFQNEAQLEKSRLLSDRFSAERPKGSFSTLEIQRTEQGDSAMYLCASSAGGGHSEQYFGPGTRLTVT.

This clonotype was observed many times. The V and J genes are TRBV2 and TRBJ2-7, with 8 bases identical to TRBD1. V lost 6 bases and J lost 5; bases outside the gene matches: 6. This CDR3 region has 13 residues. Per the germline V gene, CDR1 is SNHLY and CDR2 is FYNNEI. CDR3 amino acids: CASRPGQGDEQYF. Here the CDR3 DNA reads TGTGCCAGCAGGCCCGGACAGGGCGACGAGCAGTACTTC.